A selection of T cell receptor beta chains follows, all from one sample in a study of blood T cell repertoires in COVID-19. TCRdb's copy holds only in-frame clones and misses some; the assay was immunoSEQ multiplex PCR. The table shows about 91,000 clones, with over 70% occurring only once. The sequencing input was peripheral blood. Receptors originate from a woman of 80 years or more with acute or convalescent COVID-19. Each CDR3 is given with its conserved first and last residue. The order of the fields is CDR3 DNA, CDR3 protein, V gene, J gene, D gene, clone size. The D gene is left open where the match is weak. Clone size is stated in some rows and not others, as once, few, many or a class when expanded.

CDR3nt: TGTGCCTGGAGTGGAGGGAACGAGCAGTACTTC
CDR3aa: CAWSGGNEQYF
v_gene: TRBV30
j_gene: TRBJ2-7
d_gene: NA
abundance: NA

CDR3nt: TGTGCCAGCAGCTTAACAGGGGCCTTCCCGGGGGCCCAGCATTTT
CDR3aa: CASSLTGAFPGAQHF
v_gene: TRBV7-2
j_gene: TRBJ1-5
d_gene: TRBD1
abundance: NA

CDR3nt: TGTGCCAGCAGCTCCGGGACTAGGGTTCTCCAAGAGACCCAGTACTTC
CDR3aa: CASSSGTRVLQETQYF
v_gene: TRBV28
j_gene: TRBJ2-5
d_gene: TRBD2
abundance: NA

CDR3nt: TGTGCCAGCAGCTTTGGACAGGGGGGTGTGGGAGAGACCCAGTACTTC
CDR3aa: CASSFGQGGVGETQYF
v_gene: TRBV7-3
j_gene: TRBJ2-5
d_gene: TRBD1
abundance: NA

CDR3nt: TGTGCCAGCAGTTTAGGGGGGTTAAGTGAAAAACTGTTTTTT
CDR3aa: CASSLGGLSEKLFF
v_gene: TRBV28
j_gene: TRBJ1-4
d_gene: NA
abundance: NA

CDR3nt: TGTGCCAGCAGCGGACAGGGAGCCTACACAGATACGCAGTATTTT
CDR3aa: CASSGQGAYTDTQYF
v_gene: TRBV7-2
j_gene: TRBJ2-3
d_gene: TRBD1
abundance: few

CDR3nt: TGTGCCAGCAGCTTACAGGGGGCGCAGGGTCAGCCCCAGCATTTT
CDR3aa: CASSLQGAQGQPQHF
v_gene: TRBV7-6
j_gene: TRBJ1-5
d_gene: TRBD1
abundance: NA

CDR3nt: TGCAGCGTCGGGGCTATACAAGAGCGGGGGTACAATGAGCAGTTCTTC
CDR3aa: CSVGAIQERGYNEQFF
v_gene: TRBV29-1
j_gene: TRBJ2-1
d_gene: TRBD2
abundance: NA

CDR3nt: TGTGCCAGCAGCTTAATGGGCTTAGCGGGGGGTACAGATACGCAGTATTTT
CDR3aa: CASSLMGLAGGTDTQYF
v_gene: TRBV7-2
j_gene: TRBJ2-3
d_gene: TRBD2
abundance: NA

CDR3nt: TGTGCCAGCAGCACCCAGGGAAGTAACTATGGCTACACCTTC
CDR3aa: CASSTQGSNYGYTF
v_gene: TRBV7-2
j_gene: TRBJ1-2
d_gene: NA
abundance: few

CDR3nt: TGTGCCAGCAGTGAATTGGGGGGTATCACAGATACGCAGTATTTT
CDR3aa: CASSELGGITDTQYF
v_gene: TRBV6-1
j_gene: TRBJ2-3
d_gene: NA
abundance: NA

CDR3nt: TGTGCCATCGGGGCTCAGCTGAACACCGGGGAGCTGTTTTTT
CDR3aa: CAIGAQLNTGELFF
v_gene: TRBV10-3
j_gene: TRBJ2-2
d_gene: NA
abundance: NA

CDR3nt: TGTGCCAGCAGCGAAGTACTTTCCTACAATGAGCAGTTCTTC
CDR3aa: CASSEVLSYNEQFF
v_gene: TRBV6-2/TRBV6-3
j_gene: TRBJ2-1
d_gene: NA
abundance: NA

CDR3nt: TGTGCCAGCAGTGACTCTAGCGGGGGGGCCGGCACAGATACGCAGTATTTT
CDR3aa: CASSDSSGGAGTDTQYF
v_gene: TRBV6-4
j_gene: TRBJ2-3
d_gene: TRBD2
abundance: NA

CDR3nt: TGTGCCACCAGCTTAACAGGGGAACAGGGCTACACCTTC
CDR3aa: CATSLTGEQGYTF
v_gene: TRBV24-1
j_gene: TRBJ1-2
d_gene: TRBD1
abundance: NA

CDR3nt: TGTGCCAGCAGTAACGGAGGGGCGGACGAGCAGTACTTC
CDR3aa: CASSNGGADEQYF
v_gene: TRBV6-5
j_gene: TRBJ2-7
d_gene: NA
abundance: NA

CDR3nt: TGTGCCAGCAGCCAAGATCGGGGGGCGTCCGAAGCTTTCTTT
CDR3aa: CASSQDRGASEAFF
v_gene: TRBV3-1/TRBV3-2
j_gene: TRBJ1-1
d_gene: NA
abundance: NA

CDR3nt: TGCGCCAGCAGCCAGGCGGGGGGGCACGACTACAATGAGCAGTTCTTC
CDR3aa: CASSQAGGHDYNEQFF
v_gene: TRBV4-3
j_gene: TRBJ2-1
d_gene: TRBD2
abundance: NA

CDR3nt: TGTGCCAGCAGTGAAGGGGGGGAGAGGTATTCACCCCTCCACTTT
CDR3aa: CASSEGGERYSPLHF
v_gene: TRBV2
j_gene: TRBJ1-6
d_gene: NA
abundance: NA

CDR3nt: TGTGCCAGGGAACAGGAGAGCGAGCTATCTAGCACAGATACGCAGTATTTT
CDR3aa: CAREQESELSSTDTQYF
v_gene: TRBV12-1
j_gene: TRBJ2-3
d_gene: NA
abundance: NA

CDR3nt: TGTGCCTGGAAAAAACAGGGGGCAGGTACCGGGGAGCTGTTTTTT
CDR3aa: CAWKKQGAGTGELFF
v_gene: TRBV30
j_gene: TRBJ2-2
d_gene: TRBD1
abundance: NA

CDR3nt: TGTGCCAGCAGCTTGAGGACCGGGACAGGGTTACCCTACAATGAGCAGTTCTTC
CDR3aa: CASSLRTGTGLPYNEQFF
v_gene: TRBV5-4
j_gene: TRBJ2-1
d_gene: TRBD1
abundance: few

CDR3nt: TGTGCCAGCTCACTTTCAGGGTCGTACACCGGGGAGCTGTTTTTT
CDR3aa: CASSLSGSYTGELFF
v_gene: TRBV18
j_gene: TRBJ2-2
d_gene: NA
abundance: NA

CDR3nt: TGTGCCAGCAGTGGGGGACTAGCTCAAACAGATACGCAGTATTTT
CDR3aa: CASSGGLAQTDTQYF
v_gene: TRBV2
j_gene: TRBJ2-3
d_gene: TRBD2
abundance: NA

CDR3nt: TGTGCCACCAGTGATTTGTCGGGACAGGGATTGAATCAGCCCCAGCATTTT
CDR3aa: CATSDLSGQGLNQPQHF
v_gene: TRBV24-1
j_gene: TRBJ1-5
d_gene: TRBD1
abundance: few

CDR3nt: TGTGCCAGCAGCCAAGCTATATCGGGTCAGCCCCAGCATTTT
CDR3aa: CASSQAISGQPQHF
v_gene: TRBV3-1/TRBV3-2
j_gene: TRBJ1-5
d_gene: NA
abundance: once

CDR3nt: TGTGCCAGCTCACCCCAAGATACGCAGTATTTT
CDR3aa: CASSPQDTQYF
v_gene: TRBV18
j_gene: TRBJ2-3
d_gene: NA
abundance: NA

CDR3nt: TGTGCCAGCAGCTTTCTAGCGGGGGTGAGGGTCGAGCAGTACTTC
CDR3aa: CASSFLAGVRVEQYF
v_gene: TRBV7-2
j_gene: TRBJ2-7
d_gene: TRBD2
abundance: few

CDR3nt: TGTGCCAGCAGCTTAGCCCCCGGGCTAGCGGGGGGGGTCTACGAGCAGTACTTC
CDR3aa: CASSLAPGLAGGVYEQYF
v_gene: TRBV11-2
j_gene: TRBJ2-7
d_gene: TRBD2
abundance: NA

CDR3nt: TGTGCCACCGGGACTAGCGGATCGGACTCCTACGAGCAGTACTTC
CDR3aa: CATGTSGSDSYEQYF
v_gene: TRBV6-6
j_gene: TRBJ2-7
d_gene: TRBD2
abundance: NA

CDR3nt: TGTGCCAGCAGCGGTCGACCAGGGGAGACCCAGTACTTC
CDR3aa: CASSGRPGETQYF
v_gene: TRBV5-4
j_gene: TRBJ2-5
d_gene: NA
abundance: once

CDR3nt: TGCGCCAGCAGCACCGGACTAGCGGGGCAAGAGACCCAGTACTTC
CDR3aa: CASSTGLAGQETQYF
v_gene: TRBV5-1
j_gene: TRBJ2-5
d_gene: TRBD2
abundance: NA

CDR3nt: TGTGCCAGCTCTGATCCCGGGACTTTTATGTGGGAGCAGTACTTC
CDR3aa: CASSDPGTFMWEQYF
v_gene: TRBV28
j_gene: TRBJ2-7
d_gene: NA
abundance: NA

CDR3nt: TGTGCCAGCAGCGTGGCGGGACAGAACTATGGCTACACCTTC
CDR3aa: CASSVAGQNYGYTF
v_gene: TRBV5-4
j_gene: TRBJ1-2
d_gene: TRBD1
abundance: NA

CDR3nt: TGTGCCAGCAGTTTTTACAGGGATCGGGTCGATCAGCCCCAGCATTTT
CDR3aa: CASSFYRDRVDQPQHF
v_gene: TRBV28
j_gene: TRBJ1-5
d_gene: NA
abundance: NA

CDR3nt: TGTGCCAGCAGCCCAGGAACGGGTCAGCCCCAGCATTTT
CDR3aa: CASSPGTGQPQHF
v_gene: TRBV6-2/TRBV6-3
j_gene: TRBJ1-5
d_gene: NA
abundance: NA

CDR3nt: TGTGCCAGCAGTCCGCAGACCGGGGAGACCCAGTACTTC
CDR3aa: CASSPQTGETQYF
v_gene: TRBV12-3/TRBV12-4
j_gene: TRBJ2-5
d_gene: NA
abundance: NA

CDR3nt: TGTGCCAGCAGCCCGGTCAAGCGGAACACTGAAGCTTTCTTT
CDR3aa: CASSPVKRNTEAFF
v_gene: TRBV14
j_gene: TRBJ1-1
d_gene: NA
abundance: NA

CDR3nt: TGTGCCAGTAGTCTCGGGACAGACACTGAAGCTTTCTTT
CDR3aa: CASSLGTDTEAFF
v_gene: TRBV19
j_gene: TRBJ1-1
d_gene: TRBD1
abundance: many

CDR3nt: TGCGCCAGCAGCCAACAGGGGGCACGGAACTATGGCTACACCTTC
CDR3aa: CASSQQGARNYGYTF
v_gene: TRBV4-1
j_gene: TRBJ1-2
d_gene: TRBD1
abundance: NA

CDR3nt: TGTGCCACCACGACGGGGGGCAGAGAGACCCAGTACTTC
CDR3aa: CATTTGGRETQYF
v_gene: TRBV15
j_gene: TRBJ2-5
d_gene: NA
abundance: NA

CDR3nt: TGCAGTGCTAGTTCCCCCGCGGGGGCATACACAGATACGCAGTATTTT
CDR3aa: CSASSPAGAYTDTQYF
v_gene: TRBV20-1
j_gene: TRBJ2-3
d_gene: NA
abundance: NA

CDR3nt: TGTGCCAGCAGCTTGGACAGGGGGTACACTGAAGCTTTCTTT
CDR3aa: CASSLDRGYTEAFF
v_gene: TRBV7-2
j_gene: TRBJ1-1
d_gene: TRBD1
abundance: NA

CDR3nt: TGTGCCAGCAGCGCTGAATTATATAGAGGGACAGGGGACAATCAGCCCCAGCATTTT
CDR3aa: CASSAELYRGTGDNQPQHF
v_gene: TRBV11-3
j_gene: TRBJ1-5
d_gene: TRBD1
abundance: NA

CDR3nt: TGTGCCAGTAGTAGACAGAACACTGAAGCTTTCTTT
CDR3aa: CASSRQNTEAFF
v_gene: TRBV19
j_gene: TRBJ1-1
d_gene: NA
abundance: NA

CDR3nt: TGCGCCAGCAGCCAAGGGACAGGGGTCGGGGAGCAGTACTTC
CDR3aa: CASSQGTGVGEQYF
v_gene: TRBV4-3
j_gene: TRBJ2-7
d_gene: TRBD1
abundance: NA

CDR3nt: TGTGCCAGCTCCCGGGACAGGGGGTTTGAAGCTTTCTTT
CDR3aa: CASSRDRGFEAFF
v_gene: TRBV18
j_gene: TRBJ1-1
d_gene: TRBD1
abundance: NA

CDR3nt: TGTGCCAGCAGCCGGAATTCAGGGGGCTCCGGTGAAAAACTGTTTTTT
CDR3aa: CASSRNSGGSGEKLFF
v_gene: TRBV3-1/TRBV3-2
j_gene: TRBJ1-4
d_gene: TRBD1
abundance: NA

CDR3nt: TGCGCCAGCAGACGCTCCTTAGCGGGGGGGGACACAGATACGCAGTATTTT
CDR3aa: CASRRSLAGGDTDTQYF
v_gene: TRBV4-1
j_gene: TRBJ2-3
d_gene: TRBD2
abundance: NA

CDR3nt: TGTGCCAGCAGTTTCTCGGGGGACAGCTATGGCTACACCTTC
CDR3aa: CASSFSGDSYGYTF
v_gene: TRBV6-6
j_gene: TRBJ1-2
d_gene: TRBD1
abundance: NA